The present entry profiles one T cell receptor (beta chain) with its context. The entry originates in a study of blood T cell repertoires in COVID-19. Assay: immunoSEQ multiplex PCR; the TCRdb copy retains only in-frame clones and omits some. The table lists 140,000 to 150,000 clones, approximately 88% of them singletons. Germline lookup yields CDR1 LNHDA and CDR2 SQIVND (reference sequence). The length of the CDR3 is 13 residues. Trimming left V 10 bases short and J 2 bases short, with 9 bases between. The receptor comes from an older man with acute or convalescent COVID-19. Sequenced: peripheral blood. This chain connects TRBV19 to TRBJ2-6, with unresolved D. The CDR3 region is CATGETGANVLTF. CDR3 DNA sequence: TGTGCCACCGGAGAGACTGGGGCCAACGTCCTGACTTTC.